The clone carrying this TCR beta chain occurred many times. The V end was cut by 0 bases, the J end by 7 bases, with 12 bases between. The CDR3 spans 15 residues. CDR1 and CDR2 (germline): LGHNA, YSLEER. A single record per CDR3 protein comes from TCRdb applying MiXCR to the 5' RACE reads. This sample has about 690,000 distinct CDR3 sequences, with 5.5% to 6.5% found just once. This sample is drawn from a study of identical twins. This sequence was found in a man between 18 and 29 years old in good health. The chain is built from TRBV4-3 and TRBJ2-2, with a weak D call TRBD2 (5 bases). Source material: naive T cells sorted from blood. The CDR3 region is CASSQDSDGNGELFF. In nucleotides, the CDR3 is TGCGCCAGCAGCCAAGATTCGGACGGGAACGGGGAGCTGTTTTTT.